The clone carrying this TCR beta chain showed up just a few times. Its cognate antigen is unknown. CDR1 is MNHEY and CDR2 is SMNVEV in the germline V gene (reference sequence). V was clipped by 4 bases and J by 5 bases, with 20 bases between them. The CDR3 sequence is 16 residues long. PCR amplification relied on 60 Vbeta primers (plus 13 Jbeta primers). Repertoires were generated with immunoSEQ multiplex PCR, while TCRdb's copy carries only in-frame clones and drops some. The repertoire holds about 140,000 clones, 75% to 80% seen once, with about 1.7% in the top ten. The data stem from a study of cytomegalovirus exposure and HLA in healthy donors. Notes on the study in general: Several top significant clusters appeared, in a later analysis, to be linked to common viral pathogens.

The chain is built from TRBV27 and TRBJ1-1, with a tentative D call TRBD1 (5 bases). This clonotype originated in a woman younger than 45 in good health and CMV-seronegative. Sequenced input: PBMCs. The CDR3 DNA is TGTGCCAGCAGTTCTCTAGCTGGGGTTGGGGGGACTGAAGCTTTCTTT. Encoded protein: CASSSLAGVGGTEAFF.